Following are 10 T cell receptor beta chains from one sample sequenced in a study of cytotoxic CD8 clonotypes in ibrutinib-treated CLL (dated by TCRdb to the early 2020s). The library was made by the immunoSEQ multiplex PCR assay. Not all clones reach the TCRdb copy of this immuneACCESS table, which keeps in-frame sequences only. Checked studies attribute under half of the gap to unresolved V genes and leave the rest unexplained. The sample includes about 72,000 clones, with about 84% observed a single time. The ten largest make up 7.5% to 9.5% of the sample. What the time point label conveys for this sample: progressive disease on ibrutinib. Sequencing used PBMCs, obtained at disease progression, from a patient treated with ibrutinib. All receptors derive from a human donor with chronic lymphocytic leukemia.

This rearrangement joins TRBV7-8 to TRBJ1-1, with TRBD1 identical over 8 bases. The CDR3 covers 15 residues. Germline V gives CDR1 SGHVS, CDR2 FQNEAQ. Trimming took 4 bases from V and 7 from J; bases not matched to a gene: 11. The CDR3 coding sequence is TGTGCCAGCAGCTGGGCCGCAGGGGGCCCCCTTGAAGCTTTCTTT. Its translation is CASSWAAGGPLEAFF.

The rearrangement links TRBV2 to TRBJ2-5; D remains ambiguous. CDR1 SNHLY and CDR2 FYNNEI come from the germline V gene. The CDR3 is made up of 10 amino acids. Trimming removed 4 bases from V and 7 bases from J, with 4 bases in between. CDR3: CASSAGTQYF. DNA of the CDR3: TGTGCCAGCAGTGCAGGGACCCAGTACTTC.

The V call is TRBV19, the J call TRBJ2-1; possible D gene TRBD2, 6 bases. The CDR3 loop spans 16 amino acids. The germline gives CDR1 LNHDA, CDR2 SQIVND (reference sequence). The V end lost 6 bases, the J end lost 0 bases, and 15 bases lay between the germline ends. CDR3 region: CASSWSGLSSYNEQFF. The CDR3 nucleotides are TGTGCCAGTAGCTGGTCCGGACTAAGCTCCTACAATGAGCAGTTCTTC.

The chain is built from TRBV28 and TRBJ2-3; either TRBD1 or TRBD2 may fit D (5 bases each). The CDR3 is 15 residues long. Germline-derived CDR1 and CDR2 are MDHEN and SYDVKM. V was clipped by 4 bases and J by 2 bases, with 13 bases between them. CDR3 residues: CASSYTGALTDTQYF. The DNA of the CDR3 is TGTGCCAGCAGTTACACCGGGGCACTCACAGATACGCAGTATTTT.

The J gene is TRBJ1-5, the V gene TRBV19, with TRBD1 identical over 7 bases. Trimming took 3 bases from V and 7 from J; bases not matched to a gene: 12. Germline V gives CDR1 LNHDA, CDR2 SQIVND (reference sequence). The CDR3 covers 16 residues. CDR3 residues: CASSMPRQGRGQPQHF. Here the CDR3 DNA reads TGTGCCAGTAGTATGCCCCGACAGGGACGGGGCCAGCCCCAGCATTTT.

The rearrangement joins TRBV6-6 to TRBJ1-6; TRBD1 agrees at 9 bases. Germline-derived CDR1 and CDR2 are MNHNY and SVGAGI (reference sequence). Losses at the gene ends were 6 bases for V and 10 bases for J; bases not matched to a gene: 7. The CDR3 sequence is 14 residues long. CDR3 nucleotide sequence: TGTGCCAGCAGCTTTACAGGGGGCCCGTCACCCCTCCACTTT. Protein product: CASSFTGGPSPLHF.

The rearrangement uses TRBV9 and TRBJ2-5; maybe TRBD1 (5 bases). The CDR3 runs 15 residues. Germline CDR1 SGDLS, CDR2 YYNGEE. V lost 4 bases to trimming and J lost 5 bases, with 18 bases between them. Written as DNA, the CDR3 is TGTGCCAGCAGCTCACGAGGACAACGGGTTGAGACCCAGTACTTC. It translates to CASSSRGQRVETQYF.

This chain links TRBV29-1 with TRBJ2-2, with TRBD1 matching 11 bases. V was clipped by 7 bases and J by 8 bases; unmatched bases: 6. The CDR3 runs to 13 residues. Germline V gene lookup returns CDR1 SQVTM and CDR2 ANQGSEA. The CDR3 region has the DNA TGCAGCGGAGGACAGGGGGCCGCTGGGGAGCTGTTTTTT. Translated: CSGGQGAAGELFF.

The CDR3 DNA reads TGTGCCAGCAGCTTGGTAGCAGGGCCCCAGCATTTT. Protein: CASSLVAGPQHF. The rearrangement links TRBV5-4 to TRBJ1-5; the D is unclear. The CDR3 is 12 amino acids. V dropped 0 bases and J dropped 9 bases, with 7 bases sitting between them. CDR1 and CDR2 from the germline V gene are SGHNT and YYREEE (reference sequence).

The rearrangement links TRBV29-1 to TRBJ2-7, with D possibly TRBD2 on 6 matching bases. V dropped 6 bases and J dropped 2 bases, with 14 bases sitting between them. The germline gives CDR1 SQVTM, CDR2 ANQGSEA. This CDR3 is 13 amino acids long. In DNA form, the CDR3 reads TGCAGCGTAGACTTTAGCGGCACCTACGAGCAGTACTTC. It encodes CSVDFSGTYEQYF.